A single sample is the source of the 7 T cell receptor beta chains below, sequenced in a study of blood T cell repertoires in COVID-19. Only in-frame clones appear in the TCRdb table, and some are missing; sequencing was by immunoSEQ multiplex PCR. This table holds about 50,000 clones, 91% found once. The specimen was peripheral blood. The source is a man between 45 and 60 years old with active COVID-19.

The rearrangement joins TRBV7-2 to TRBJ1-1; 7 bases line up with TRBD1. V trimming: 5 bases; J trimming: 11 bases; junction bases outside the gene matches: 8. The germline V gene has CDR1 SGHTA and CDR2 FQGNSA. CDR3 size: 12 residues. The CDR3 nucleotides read TGTGCCAGCAGCCTAGGACAGGTTGGGGCTTTCTTT. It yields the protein CASSLGQVGAFF.

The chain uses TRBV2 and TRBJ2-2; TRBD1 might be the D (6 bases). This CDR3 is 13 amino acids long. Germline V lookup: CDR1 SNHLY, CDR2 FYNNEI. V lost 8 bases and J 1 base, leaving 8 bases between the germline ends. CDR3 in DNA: TGTGCCAGCTTGACAGGGAACACCGGGGAGCTGTTTTTT. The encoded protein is CASLTGNTGELFF.

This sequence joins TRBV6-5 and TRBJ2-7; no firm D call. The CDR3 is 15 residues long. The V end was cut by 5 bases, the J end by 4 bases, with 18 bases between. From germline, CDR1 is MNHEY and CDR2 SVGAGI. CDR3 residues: CASSPSFEAPYEQYF. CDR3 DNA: TGTGCCAGCAGTCCCTCCTTCGAAGCACCATACGAGCAGTACTTC.

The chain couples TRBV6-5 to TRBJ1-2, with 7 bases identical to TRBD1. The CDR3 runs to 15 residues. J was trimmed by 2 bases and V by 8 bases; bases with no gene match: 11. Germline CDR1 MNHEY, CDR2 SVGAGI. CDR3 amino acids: CASEGALGQNYGYTF. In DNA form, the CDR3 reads TGTGCCAGCGAGGGAGCTCTGGGACAGAACTATGGCTACACCTTC.

CDR3 protein: CASSRDGNTEAFF. The CDR3 nucleotides are TGCGCCAGCAGCCGAGACGGGAACACTGAAGCTTTCTTT. The chain combines TRBV4-3 with TRBJ1-1; D is uncertain. CDR1 is LGHNA, CDR2 YSLEER, per germline. Trimming stripped 4 bases from V and 1 base from J, with 7 bases between. The CDR3 covers 13 residues.

CDR3 amino acids: CASSSSLRETQYF. The CDR3 nucleotides are TGTGCCAGCAGCTCGTCACTAAGGGAGACCCAGTACTTC. The gene calls are TRBV13 and TRBJ2-5, with D uncertain. Trimming took 4 bases from V and 5 from J, leaving 11 bases between them. This CDR3 comprises 13 residues. Germline loops: CDR1 PRHDT, CDR2 FYEKMQ (reference sequence).

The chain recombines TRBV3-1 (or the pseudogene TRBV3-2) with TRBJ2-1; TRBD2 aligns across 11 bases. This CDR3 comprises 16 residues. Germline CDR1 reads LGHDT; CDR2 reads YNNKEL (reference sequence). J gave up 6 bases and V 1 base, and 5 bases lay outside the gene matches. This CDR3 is CASSQARLAGRNEQFF. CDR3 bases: TGTGCCAGCAGCCAAGCTCGACTAGCGGGACGCAATGAGCAGTTCTTC.